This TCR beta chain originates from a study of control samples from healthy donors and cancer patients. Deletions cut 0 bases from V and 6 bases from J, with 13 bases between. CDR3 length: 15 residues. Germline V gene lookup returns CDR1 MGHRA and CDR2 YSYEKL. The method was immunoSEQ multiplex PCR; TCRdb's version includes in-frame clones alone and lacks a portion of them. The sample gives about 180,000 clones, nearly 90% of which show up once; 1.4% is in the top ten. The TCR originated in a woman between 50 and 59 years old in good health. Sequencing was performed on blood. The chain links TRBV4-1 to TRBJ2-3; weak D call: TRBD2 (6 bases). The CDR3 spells CASSQDTVGGDTQYF. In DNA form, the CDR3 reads TGCGCCAGCAGCCAAGATACGGTAGGAGGGGATACGCAGTATTTT.